Presented here are 5 T cell receptor beta chains from one specimen sequenced in a study of blood T cell repertoires in COVID-19. Sequencing used immunoSEQ multiplex PCR; TCRdb keeps in-frame clones, though not all of them. The sample consists of some 180,000 clones, roughly four fifths of them appearing once. Sequenced material: peripheral blood. These receptors originate from a human donor in a cohort sampled during active COVID-19.

The chain has TRBV19 and TRBJ1-5, with a possible D match to TRBD1 (6 bases). Trimming took off 4 bases at V and 4 bases at J, with 14 bases between the two ends. The CDR3 covers 15 residues. CDR1 LNHDA and CDR2 SQIVND come from the germline V gene (reference sequence). The CDR3 DNA reads TGTGCCAGTAGTACAGGGGAGATCCGAAATCAGCCCCAGCATTTT. Amino acids: CASSTGEIRNQPQHF.

V is TRBV19 and J is TRBJ1-1, with D unresolved. V was shortened by 4 bases and J by 11 bases, with 26 bases between the two germline ends. The CDR3 is 16 amino acids. Germline CDR1 and CDR2: LNHDA and SQIVND (reference sequence). This CDR3 is CASSTSLSRGLMYAFF. The DNA of the CDR3 is TGTGCCAGTAGTACTTCCCTCAGCCGGGGTTTGATGTACGCTTTCTTT. The whole variable domain, filled in from reference TRBV19 and TRBJ1-1, reads DGGITQSPKYLFRKEGQNVTLSCEQNLNHDAMYWYRQDPGQGLRLIYYSQIVNDFQKGDIAEGYSVSREKKESFPLTVTSAQKNPTAFYLCASSTSLSRGLMYAFFGQGTRLTVV.

This sequence joins TRBV5-4 and TRBJ1-2; unclear D gene. The CDR3 covers 13 residues. V was trimmed by 4 bases and J by 2 bases, leaving 9 bases between them. Per the germline V gene, CDR1 is SGHNT and CDR2 is YYREEE (reference sequence). CDR3 sequence reads: CASSLPQNYGYTF. The CDR3 DNA sequence: TGTGCCAGCAGCCTTCCACAGAACTATGGCTACACCTTC.

This clone showed up just once. The chain has TRBV10-3 and TRBJ1-2; D perhaps matches TRBD1 (6 bases). This CDR3 comprises 15 residues. Germline loops: CDR1 ENHRY, CDR2 SYGVKD. V was trimmed by 0 bases and J by 4 bases, leaving 12 bases between them. The CDR3 coding sequence is TGTGCCATCAGTGAGTCGGGAGACAGGAGCTATGGCTACACCTTC. This codes for CAISESGDRSYGYTF.

The V call is TRBV21-1, the J call TRBJ1-2; TRBD1 reflects the table's D call only, with no check against the DNA. TRBV21-1 is a pseudogene segment. The CDR3 consists of 15 residues. The CDR3 nucleotides are TGTGCCAGCAGCATACCACCTCTGGGGCTCTATGGCTACACCTTC. This translates into CASSIPPLGLYGYTF.